What follows describes a single T cell receptor beta chain. Random hexamers served to reverse transcribe roughly 0.5 to 1 ug RNA. A single record per CDR3 protein comes from TCRdb applying MiXCR to the immunoSEQ multiplex PCR reads. The table shows about 26,000 distinct CDR3 sequences, with 85% to 95% occurring only once. The sample originates from a study of CD8 T cells in Susac syndrome. The specimen sequenced was CD8+ T cells from PBMCs. This receptor was taken from a human donor in good health.

The DNA for the CDR3 is TGCGCCAGCAGCCACGTCGGACAGATTAACACTGAAGCTTTCTTT. As protein: CASSHVGQINTEAFF. The rearrangement joins TRBV4-1 to TRBJ1-1, with D possibly TRBD1 on 6 matching bases. V was cut by 3 bases and J by 2 bases, with 13 bases left in between. Germline V gene lookup returns CDR1 MGHRA and CDR2 YSYEKL. CDR3 length: 15 residues.